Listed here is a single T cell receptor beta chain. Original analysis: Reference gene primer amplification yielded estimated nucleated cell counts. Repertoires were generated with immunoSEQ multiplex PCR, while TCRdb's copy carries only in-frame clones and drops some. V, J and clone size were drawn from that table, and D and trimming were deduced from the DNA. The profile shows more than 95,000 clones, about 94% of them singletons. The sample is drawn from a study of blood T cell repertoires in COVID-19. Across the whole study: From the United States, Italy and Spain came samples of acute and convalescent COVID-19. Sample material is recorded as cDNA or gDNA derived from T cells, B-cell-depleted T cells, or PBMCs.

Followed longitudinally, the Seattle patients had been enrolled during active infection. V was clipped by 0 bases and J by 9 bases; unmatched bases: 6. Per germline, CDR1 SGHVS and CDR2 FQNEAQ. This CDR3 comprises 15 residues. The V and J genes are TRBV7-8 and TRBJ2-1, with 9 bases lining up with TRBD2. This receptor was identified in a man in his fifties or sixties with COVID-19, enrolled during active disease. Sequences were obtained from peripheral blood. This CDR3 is CASSLARREGCEQFF. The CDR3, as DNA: TGTGCCAGCAGCTTAGCGCGGCGGGAGGGCTGTGAGCAGTTCTTC.